The rows below give T cell receptor beta chains drawn from one sample of a study of blood T cells in healthy people across ages. TCRdb re-called the 5' RACE reads through MiXCR, storing one row per CDR3 protein. The sample gives about 1.5 million distinct CDR3 sequences, around 40% of which show up once; over 3.5% is in the top ten. Input material: blood. The origin of the receptors is a woman under 30 in good health. The CDR3 runs from the conserved cysteine through the conserved F or W. A D gene is named only where the DNA matches it firmly. Clone size appears in some rows only: once, few, many, or a class for an expanded clone.

clone_size | j_call | cdr3_length | d_call | v_call | cdr3_aa | cdr3_nt
- | TRBJ2-1 | 15 | TRBD1 | TRBV6-6 | CASKGEGTGKETQFF | TGTGCCAGCAAAGGAGAGGGGACAGGGAAAGAGACCCAGTTCTTC
- | TRBJ2-1 | 12 | - | TRBV27 | CASSFVNNEQFF | TGTGCCAGCAGTTTCGTGAACAATGAGCAGTTCTTC
- | TRBJ1-1 | 13 | TRBD1 | TRBV27 | CASSLGQGWGAFF | TGTGCCAGCAGTTTGGGACAGGGCTGGGGAGCTTTCTTT
- | TRBJ1-1 | 14 | TRBD1 | TRBV5-1 | CASSWGQGRAEAFF | TGCGCCAGCAGCTGGGGACAGGGACGGGCTGAAGCTTTCTTT
- | TRBJ2-1 | 14 | - | TRBV10-1 | CASSESFEYNEQFF | TGCGCCAGCAGTGAGTCCTTTGAATACAATGAGCAGTTCTTC
- | TRBJ1-2 | 16 | - | TRBV20-1 | CSPLEEGKSPNYGYTF | TGCAGTCCCCTAGAGGAGGGGAAATCACCTAACTATGGCTACACCTTC
few | TRBJ2-7 | 14 | TRBD1 | TRBV10-3 | CAIRPGTGDYEQYF | TGTGCCATCAGGCCCGGGACAGGGGACTACGAGCAGTACTTC
few | TRBJ2-6 | 16 | TRBD1 | TRBV6-5 | CASSRTGKSGANVLTF | TGTGCCAGCAGTCGGACAGGGAAATCCGGGGCCAACGTCCTGACTTTC
- | TRBJ2-2 | 16 | - | TRBV10-1 | CASSEFAGAGTGELFF | TGCGCCAGCAGTGAGTTCGCGGGGGCGGGCACCGGGGAGCTGTTTTTT
- | TRBJ2-7 | 15 | TRBD1 | TRBV4-3 | CASSRGQGGVYEQYF | TGCGCCAGCAGCCGAGGACAGGGAGGCGTCTACGAGCAGTACTTC
- | TRBJ2-1 | 15 | TRBD2 | TRBV7-8 | CASSFIAGGPQEQFF | TGTGCCAGCAGCTTCATAGCGGGAGGGCCGCAGGAGCAGTTCTTC
once | TRBJ2-7 | 14 | - | TRBV7-2 | CASSLEGVYNEQYF | TGTGCCAGCAGCTTAGAGGGGGTCTACAATGAGCAGTACTTC
- | TRBJ2-5 | 12 | - | TRBV29-1 | CSVGSWGETQYF | TGCAGCGTGGGATCGTGGGGAGAGACCCAGTACTTC
few | TRBJ2-7 | 14 | TRBD1 | TRBV6-1 | CASIWTGTSYEQYF | TGTGCCAGCATTTGGACAGGCACCTCCTACGAGCAGTACTTC
- | TRBJ2-5 | 15 | - | TRBV7-9 | CASSLYRAHQETQYF | TGTGCCAGCAGCTTATACCGGGCCCACCAAGAGACCCAGTACTTC